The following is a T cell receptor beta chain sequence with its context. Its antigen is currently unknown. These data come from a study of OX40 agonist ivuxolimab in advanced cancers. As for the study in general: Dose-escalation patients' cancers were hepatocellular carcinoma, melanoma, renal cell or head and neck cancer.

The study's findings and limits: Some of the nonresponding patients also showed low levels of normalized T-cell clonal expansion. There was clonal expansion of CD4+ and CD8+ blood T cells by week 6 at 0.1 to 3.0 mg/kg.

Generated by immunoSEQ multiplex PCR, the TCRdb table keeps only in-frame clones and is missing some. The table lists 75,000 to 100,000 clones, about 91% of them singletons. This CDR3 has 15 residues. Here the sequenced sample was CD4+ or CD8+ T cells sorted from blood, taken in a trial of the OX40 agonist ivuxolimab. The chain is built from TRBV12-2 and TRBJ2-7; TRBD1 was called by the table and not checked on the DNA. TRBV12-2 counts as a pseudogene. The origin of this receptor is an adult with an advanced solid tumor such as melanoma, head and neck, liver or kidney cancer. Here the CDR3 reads CASRSRGQGKYEQYF. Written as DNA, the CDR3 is TGTGCAAGTCGCTCTAGGGGACAGGGGAAATACGAGCAGTACTTC.